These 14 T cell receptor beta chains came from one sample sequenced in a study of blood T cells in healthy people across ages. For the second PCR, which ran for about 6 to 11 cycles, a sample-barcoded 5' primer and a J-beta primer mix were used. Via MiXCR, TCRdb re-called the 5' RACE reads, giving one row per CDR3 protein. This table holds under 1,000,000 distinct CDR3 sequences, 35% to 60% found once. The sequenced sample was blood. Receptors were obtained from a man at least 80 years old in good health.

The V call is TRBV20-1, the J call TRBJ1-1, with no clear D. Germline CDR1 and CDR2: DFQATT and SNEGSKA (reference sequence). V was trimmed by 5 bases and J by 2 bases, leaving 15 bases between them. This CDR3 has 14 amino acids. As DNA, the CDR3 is TGCAGTGCTCCCCACGGTGTCGACAACACTGAAGCTTTCTTT. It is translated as CSAPHGVDNTEAFF.

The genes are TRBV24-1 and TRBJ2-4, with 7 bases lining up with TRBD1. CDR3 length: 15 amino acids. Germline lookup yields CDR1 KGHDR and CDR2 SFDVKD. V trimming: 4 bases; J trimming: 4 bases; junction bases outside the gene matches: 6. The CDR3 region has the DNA TGTGCCACCAGTGACCCACAACAGGGGAAAAACATTCAGTACTTC. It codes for CATSDPQQGKNIQYF.

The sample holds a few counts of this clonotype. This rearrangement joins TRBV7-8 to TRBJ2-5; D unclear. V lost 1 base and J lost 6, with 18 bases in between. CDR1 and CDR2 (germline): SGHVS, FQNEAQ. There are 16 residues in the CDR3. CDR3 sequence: CASSLGVQFGRQTQYF. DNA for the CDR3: TGTGCCAGCAGCTTAGGAGTCCAGTTTGGTCGCCAGACCCAGTACTTC. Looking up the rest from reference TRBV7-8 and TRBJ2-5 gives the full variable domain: GAGVSQSPRYKVAKRGQDVALRCDPISGHVSLFWYQQALGQGPEFLTYFQNEAQLDKSGLPSDRFFAERPEGSVSTLKIQRTQQEDSAVYLCASSLGVQFGRQTQYFGPGTRLLVL.

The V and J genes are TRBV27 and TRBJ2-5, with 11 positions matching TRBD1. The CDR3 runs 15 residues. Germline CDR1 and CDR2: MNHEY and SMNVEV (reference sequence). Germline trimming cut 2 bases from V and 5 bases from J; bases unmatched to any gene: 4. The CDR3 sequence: CASSLGTGGQETQYF. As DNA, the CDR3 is TGTGCCAGCAGTTTAGGGACAGGGGGTCAGGAGACCCAGTACTTC.

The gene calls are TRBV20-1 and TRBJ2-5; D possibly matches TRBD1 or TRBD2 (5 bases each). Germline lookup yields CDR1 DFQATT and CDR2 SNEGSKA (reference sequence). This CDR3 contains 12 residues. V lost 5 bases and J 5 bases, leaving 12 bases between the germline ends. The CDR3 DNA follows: TGCAGTGCTGAGGATCGGGGCGAGACCCAGTACTTC. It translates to CSAEDRGETQYF.

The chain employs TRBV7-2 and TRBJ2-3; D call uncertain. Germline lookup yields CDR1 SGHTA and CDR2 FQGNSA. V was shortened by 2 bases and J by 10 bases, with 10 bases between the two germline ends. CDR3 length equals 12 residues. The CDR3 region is CASSLSRHPQYF. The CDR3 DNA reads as TGTGCCAGCAGCTTATCGAGGCACCCGCAGTATTTT.

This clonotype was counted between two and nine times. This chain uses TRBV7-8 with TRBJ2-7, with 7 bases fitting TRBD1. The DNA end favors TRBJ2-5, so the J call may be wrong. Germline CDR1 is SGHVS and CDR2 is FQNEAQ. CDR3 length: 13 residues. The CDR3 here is CASSLTGPETQYF. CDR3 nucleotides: TGTGCCAGCAGCTTGACAGGGCCAGAGACCCAGTACTTC.

CDR3 bases: TGTGCCAGCAGTCGACCTATGAACAATGAGCAGTTCTTC. This gives the protein CASSRPMNNEQFF. The chain has TRBV6-5 and TRBJ2-1, with no clear D. The V and J ends lost 5 bases and 5 bases respectively, with 10 bases between them. Germline V gives CDR1 MNHEY, CDR2 SVGAGI. This CDR3 is 13 amino acids long.

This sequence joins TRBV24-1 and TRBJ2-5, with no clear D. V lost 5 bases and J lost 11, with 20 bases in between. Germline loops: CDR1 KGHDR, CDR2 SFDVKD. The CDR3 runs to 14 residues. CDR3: CATSAPESSREQYF. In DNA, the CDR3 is TGTGCCACCAGTGCCCCGGAGAGTTCTCGTGAGCAGTACTTC.

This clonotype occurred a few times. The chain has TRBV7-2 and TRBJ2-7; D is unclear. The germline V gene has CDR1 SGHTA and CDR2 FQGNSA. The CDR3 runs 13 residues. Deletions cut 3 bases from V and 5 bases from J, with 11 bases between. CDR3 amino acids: CASSFRVSHEQYF. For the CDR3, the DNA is TGTGCCAGCAGCTTCCGGGTTTCCCACGAGCAGTACTTC.

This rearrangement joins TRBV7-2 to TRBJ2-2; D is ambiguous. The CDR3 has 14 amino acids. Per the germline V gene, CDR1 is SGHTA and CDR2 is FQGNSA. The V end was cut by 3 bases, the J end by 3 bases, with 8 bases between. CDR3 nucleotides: TGTGCCAGCAGCTTGTTCCGGGACACCGGGGAGCTGTTTTTT. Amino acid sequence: CASSLFRDTGELFF.

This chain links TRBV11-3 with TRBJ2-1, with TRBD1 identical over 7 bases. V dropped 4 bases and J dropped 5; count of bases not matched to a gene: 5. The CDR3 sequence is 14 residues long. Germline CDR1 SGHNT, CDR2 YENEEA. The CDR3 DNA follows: TGTGCCAGCAGCTCTGGACAGGCTAACAATGAGCAGTTCTTC. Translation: CASSSGQANNEQFF.

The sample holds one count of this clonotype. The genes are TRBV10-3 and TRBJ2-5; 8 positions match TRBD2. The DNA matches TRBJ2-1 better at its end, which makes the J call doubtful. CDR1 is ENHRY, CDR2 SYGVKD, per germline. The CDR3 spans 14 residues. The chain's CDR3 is CAISVVLAEETQFF. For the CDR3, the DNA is TGTGCCATCAGTGTGGTACTAGCGGAAGAGACCCAGTTCTTC.

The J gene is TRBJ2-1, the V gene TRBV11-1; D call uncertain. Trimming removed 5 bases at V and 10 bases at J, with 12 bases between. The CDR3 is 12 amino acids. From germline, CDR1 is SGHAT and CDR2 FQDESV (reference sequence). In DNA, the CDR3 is TGTGCCAGCAGCCCTCGAAACTACGAGCAGTTCTTC. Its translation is CASSPRNYEQFF.